The subject of this entry is one TCR beta chain. What it recognizes is unknown. The CDR3 covers 14 residues. Germline CDR1 reads MNHNS; CDR2 reads SASEGT. V lost 6 bases and J lost 2, with 12 bases in between. This sample is drawn from a study of cytomegalovirus exposure and HLA in healthy donors. Study-level background: An earlier analysis found 110 million or so unique TCR beta sequences from around 180 million T cells. The study, taken as a whole, reports: A later analysis linked 15,000 to 20,000 TCR beta sequences to HLA alleles at 0.05 false discovery rate.

The PCR employed 60 Vbeta primers together with 13 Jbeta primers. Data came from immunoSEQ multiplex PCR; TCRdb stores just in-frame clones and leaves some out. The sample contains 170,000 or so clones, 70% to 75% of which appear only once. Sequencing used PBMCs. The origin of this receptor is a male donor in good health and CMV-seronegative. V is TRBV6-1 and J is TRBJ2-3; D perhaps matches TRBD1 (5 bases). Written as DNA, the CDR3 is TGTGCCAGCAGCGTTAGACAGAACACAGATACGCAGTATTTT. Protein: CASSVRQNTDTQYF.